Listed here are 18 T cell receptor beta chains from one sample, sequenced in a study of shared clonotypes between healthy human individuals. Naive CD8 cells lacked CD45RO and underwent positive selection for CCR7, leaving out terminally differentiated effector memory CD45RA+ cells. Assay used: immunoSEQ multiplex PCR; TCRdb lists only in-frame clones, some missing. Of more than 550,000 clones in the sample, roughly nine tenths were seen once. Sequencing used naive CD8+ T cells sorted from blood. Receptor source: a man aged 30 to 39 in good health.

The chain has TRBV6-6 and TRBJ2-2; 8 bases align to TRBD1. Germline values: CDR1 MNHNY, CDR2 SVGAGI (reference sequence). V trimming: 0 bases; J trimming: 1 base; junction bases outside the gene matches: 1. This CDR3 comprises 16 residues. Here the CDR3 reads CASSYSGQENTGELFF. The CDR3 nucleotides read TGTGCCAGCAGTTACTCGGGACAGGAGAACACCGGGGAGCTGTTTTTT.

The rearrangement joins TRBV7-9 to TRBJ2-1, with TRBD2 as a possible D gene (6 bases). Trimming removed 4 bases from V and 10 bases from J, with 20 bases in between. This CDR3 is 15 amino acids long. Germline CDR1 and CDR2: SEHNR and FQNEAQ (reference sequence). This chain's CDR3 is CASSSGSVARGEQFF. In DNA, the CDR3 is TGTGCCAGCAGCTCCGGGAGCGTTGCCCGAGGGGAGCAGTTCTTC.

Regarding this clone: Other DNA sequences in this specimen translate into the identical CDR3. This chain connects TRBV9 to TRBJ1-1; 9 bases fit TRBD1. The CDR3 is 14 residues long. CDR1 is SGDLS and CDR2 is YYNGEE in the germline V gene. V shed 2 bases, J shed 5 bases, and the junction held 4 bases outside the gene matches. This CDR3 is CASSVGQGGTEAFF. In DNA, the CDR3 is TGTGCCAGCAGCGTGGGACAGGGAGGGACTGAAGCTTTCTTT.

The gene calls are TRBV6-1 and TRBJ1-5; D not certain. The CDR3 runs to 15 residues. Per the germline V gene, CDR1 is MNHNS and CDR2 is SASEGT. The ends were cut back, 7 bases at V and 2 bases at J, with 15 bases in the middle. The CDR3 sequence is CASTPPGGRNQPQHF. The CDR3 DNA follows: TGTGCCAGCACCCCCCCGGGCGGACGCAATCAGCCCCAGCATTTT.

CDR3 in amino acids: CASSFGIGEGISYEQYF. CDR3 bases: TGCGCCAGCAGCTTCGGAATCGGGGAAGGGATCTCCTACGAGCAGTACTTC. The chain employs TRBV5-1 and TRBJ2-7, with D perhaps matching TRBD2 (5 bases). Trimming shortened V by 2 bases and J by 0 bases, and 18 bases separated the two germline ends. Per the germline V gene, CDR1 is SGHRS and CDR2 is YFSETQ. The CDR3 extends over 17 amino acids.

This chain links TRBV7-3 with TRBJ2-1; 7 bases are shared with TRBD2. Germline CDR1 SGHTA, CDR2 FQGTGA. This CDR3 has 13 residues. The junction had 2 bases not matched to a gene; V was cut back by 0 bases and J by 9 bases. As DNA, the CDR3 is TGTGCCAGCAGCTTAACCCCTAGCGGTGAGCAGTTCTTC. Its translation is CASSLTPSGEQFF.

The chain has TRBV19 and TRBJ2-3; D might be TRBD2 (6 bases). The germline V gene has CDR1 LNHDA and CDR2 SQIVND (reference sequence). V was pared by 6 bases and J by 2 bases, with 18 bases between. The CDR3 totals 16 residues. CDR3 coding DNA: TGTGCCAGTAGCGTCTTTTCGGGAGAATACACAGATACGCAGTATTTT. Encoded protein: CASSVFSGEYTDTQYF.

This chain uses TRBV27 with TRBJ1-2, with D possibly TRBD1 on 6 matching bases. CDR1 MNHEY and CDR2 SMNVEV come from the germline V gene (reference sequence). V lost 5 bases and J 7 bases, leaving 14 bases between the germline ends. The CDR3 contains 13 residues. Here the CDR3 DNA reads TGTGCCAGCAGTCTCGCCCGGGACATTGGCTACACCTTC. It translates to CASSLARDIGYTF.

The genes are TRBV9 and TRBJ1-2; 10 bases match TRBD1. V was clipped by 0 bases and J by 8 bases; unmatched bases: 10. Germline CDR1 and CDR2: SGDLS and YYNGEE. The CDR3 spans 16 residues. CDR3 nucleotide sequence: TGTGCCAGCAGCGTAGATCTTGCGACAGGGGGCGGAGGCTACACCTTC. Translation gives CASSVDLATGGGGYTF.

This chain connects TRBV14 to TRBJ2-7, with 11 bases fitting TRBD1. CDR3 size: 15 residues. The junction had 3 bases not matched to a gene; V was cut back by 1 base and J by 4 bases. Per germline, CDR1 SGHDN and CDR2 FVKESK. The CDR3 region has the DNA TGTGCCAGCAGCCAAGGGACAGGGGGCTTGTACGAGCAGTACTTC. Translated: CASSQGTGGLYEQYF.

The chain has TRBV19 and TRBJ2-1; no clear D gene. Germline CDR1 is LNHDA and CDR2 is SQIVND (reference sequence). With 5 bases removed from V and 6 bases from J, the gap between germline ends came to 14 bases. The CDR3 is 14 residues long. The CDR3 loop reads CASSAPSGINEQFF. Here the CDR3 DNA reads TGTGCCAGTAGTGCCCCAAGTGGGATCAATGAGCAGTTCTTC.

The chain uses TRBV7-8 and TRBJ2-2, with D possibly TRBD2 on 6 matching bases. V lost 5 bases and J 2 bases, leaving 12 bases between the germline ends. From germline, CDR1 is SGHVS and CDR2 FQNEAQ. This CDR3 has 15 amino acids. The CDR3 here is CASSPWDFNTGELFF. CDR3 DNA: TGTGCCAGCAGCCCTTGGGACTTCAACACCGGGGAGCTGTTTTTT.

A single count supports this clone. The chain carries TRBV6-1 and TRBJ1-5; possibly TRBD1 for D (6 bases). The germline V gene encodes CDR1 MNHNS and CDR2 SASEGT. This CDR3 spans 15 amino acids. Trimming stripped 8 bases from V and 3 bases from J, with 17 bases between. The DNA of the CDR3 is TGTGCCAGCCTTTTGAAAACAGGGTTCAATCAGCCCCAGCATTTT. Translated, it gives CASLLKTGFNQPQHF.

The chain has TRBV4-2 and TRBJ2-6, with unresolved D. Germline V gives CDR1 LGHNA, CDR2 YNFKEQ. The CDR3 loop spans 18 amino acids. Trimming took off 0 bases at V and 0 bases at J, with 12 bases between the two ends. The CDR3 spells CASSQDWPALSGANVLTF. CDR3 DNA sequence: TGTGCCAGCAGCCAAGACTGGCCTGCCCTCTCTGGGGCCAACGTCCTGACTTTC.

The rearrangement links TRBV7-2 to TRBJ2-5, with TRBD1 matching over 9 bases. The CDR3 has 18 amino acids. Looked up from germline, CDR1 is SGHTA and CDR2 is FQGNSA. V was clipped by 7 bases and J by 3 bases; unmatched bases: 18. Here the CDR3 DNA reads TGTGCCAGCACCGAAATACAAAACCCGCGGGACAGGGAAGAGACCCAGTACTTC. Amino acid sequence: CASTEIQNPRDREETQYF.

This chain uses TRBV21-1 with TRBJ2-1; the D call in the table, TRBD1, was not verified against the DNA. TRBV21-1 is shown as a pseudogene. CDR3 length: 20 amino acids. The CDR3 coding sequence is TGTGCCAGCAGCAAATACGAGGGACAGGTTATAAAACATCCCTACAATGAGCAGTTCTTC. Its translation is CASSKYEGQVIKHPYNEQFF.

The chain combines TRBV9 with TRBJ2-7, with a tentative D call TRBD2 (7 bases). Germline assignment: CDR1 SGDLS and CDR2 YYNGEE. V was shortened by 0 bases and J by 6 bases, with 19 bases between the two germline ends. This CDR3 comprises 16 residues. The CDR3 loop reads CASSVGFGRGGGEQYF. Here the CDR3 DNA reads TGTGCCAGCAGCGTAGGATTTGGTAGGGGGGGAGGCGAGCAGTACTTC.

The V call is TRBV10-1, the J call TRBJ2-7, with 11 bases lining up with TRBD2. Germline CDR1 reads WNHNN; CDR2 reads SYGVQD (reference sequence). Germline trimming cut 4 bases from V and 4 bases from J; bases unmatched to any gene: 3. The CDR3 covers 14 residues. CDR3 in DNA: TGCGCCAGCAGTGCCGGGACTAGCGGATACGAGCAGTACTTC. As protein: CASSAGTSGYEQYF.